The sequence of this T cell receptor (beta chain) was determined in a study of human T cells and chemical hapten exposure (dated by TCRdb to about 2021). With respect to the entire study: The libraries were sequenced as a pool, and the TCR yield per sample differed mostly because of small variations in library volumes within the pool. This study followed changes in the peripheral blood TCR repertoire in vivo during primary and secondary sensitization of alopecia patients to the hapten diphenylcyclopropenone (DPC).

Study-level results and caveats: DPC sensitization did not change the number of TCRs with a frequency above 1 in 1000, and there was no evidence of changes in global repertoire structure. After repeated subsampling, the strength of the expansion versus patch-test correlation and the threshold at which it became significant changed.

Total RNA was extracted from unfractionated whole blood that had been collected in Tempus Blood RNA tubes. A handful of healthy volunteers were used as TCR sequencing controls and were bled at day 0, 2 weeks and 6 weeks. Regarding this clonotype: It has no known antigen specificity. There are no base qualities to consult, and no much larger clone falls within one base.

During library preparation, unique molecular identifiers were attached to individual cDNA molecules so that TCRs could be counted quantitatively and reproducibly. From each blood RNA sample, both TCR alpha and TCR beta chains were sequenced. The study's processing was this. Samples had a median of around 92,000 TCRs, with a range from about 23,224 to 750,000. The Decombinator software suite was used to annotate V, J and CDR3 in the TCR reads. For the PS versus PT1 abundance plots, all samples were subsampled to the same number of TCRs (28,000). Expanded TCRs were defined as absent before sensitization and observed at least eight times at the 2-week time point. The public reads were reprocessed in TCRdb via fastp at Q25 and MiXCR, keeping in-frame beta chains. For every CDR3 protein sequence, its rows merge into one entry that carries the most common genes and DNA. The V and J calls and clone size are TCRdb's, not the authors'. The sample table contains about 120,000 distinct CDR3 sequences; only one count was recorded for over 6.5% of them. Around 1.5% of the sample is in the top ten clones.

The sequencing input was whole blood. This TCR derives from a human donor in good health. Some clones in this sample may be carry-over from other donors' samples. Donor details come from another sample of the same person, matched by shared clones.

Here is the DNA: TGTGCCAGCAACCCCTTTAGCTCCTATAATTCACCCCTCCACTTT. Its protein reads: CASNPFSSYNSPLHF. The rearrangement joined TRBV7-9 to TRBJ1-6, with no confident D gene call. CDR1 SEHNR and CDR2 FQNEAQ are derived from the germline V gene (reference sequence). V is shortened by 7 bases, J by 0 bases, and the region joining them spans 10 bases. The CDR3 spans 15 residues, from the cysteine through the phenylalanine. The sequence is cut down to CDR3 DNA, 45 bases in frame from base 1.